This TCR beta chain appears in the sequencing data of a study of T-cell reconstitution after alpha-beta-depleted transplantation in children (dated by TCRdb to the mid-2010s). In the study overall: The study quantitatively tracked T-cell immune reconstitution after TCRalphabeta/CD19-depleted allogeneic hematopoietic cell transplantation in children using TCR repertoire profiling. What the research found in general, with its limitations: The frequencies of hyperexpanded clones fell over the following months, and after one year, T-cell counts and TCRbeta diversity were mostly attributed to newly produced T cells. In some patients, the high TCRbeta diversity seen at day 60 was put down to recipient T cells and intrathymic progenitors that had survived conditioning. The apparently early recovery of alphabetaT-cell counts about two months after transplant reportedly depended on only several hundred rapidly expanded clones that came from non-depleted graft cells.

This clonotype has ten or more counts. There is no known antigen for this receptor. No base quality information exists; no much larger clone differs at one position. The method behind the library was PCR. Reads for this sample came from an Illumina HiSeq 2500. To normalize quantification of the TCRbeta repertoire, the TCR libraries were built with molecular barcoding that relied on unique molecular identifiers. TCRdb trimmed public reads at Q25 via fastp, called clones via MiXCR and kept in-frame beta chains. Every entry covers one CDR3 protein and lists the most common genes and DNA from its rows. Across this sample there are around 64,000 distinct CDR3 sequences, with approximately 11% seen only once. About 13% of the sample comes from the top ten. According to the study, the label for this sample's treatment or condition signals: allogeneic hematopoietic cell transplantation with graft depleted of TCRalphabeta T cells and CD19 B cells. TCRalphabeta/CD19-depleted allogeneic hematopoietic cell grafts were given to the transplant recipients, all of whom were children.

In the germline V gene, CDR1 corresponds to LGHNA and CDR2 to YNFKEQ. The junction carries 21 bases between V and J, which are trimmed by 2 bases and 8 bases respectively. Spanning cysteine to phenylalanine, the CDR3 consists of 17 amino acids. Kept here is only the CDR3 DNA, which spans 51 bases and is read in frame from base 1. The starting material was PBMCs, obtained before TCRalphabeta/CD19-depleted stem cell transplant. This TCR was recovered from a boy between 5 and 17 years old with acute myeloid leukemia, due to receive a stem cell transplant. Recombination linked TRBV4-2 to TRBJ2-2; the D element could tentatively be TRBD1 or TRBD2, as 5 bases agree for each. CDR3 sequence: CASSQNRGRQTIGELFF. The nucleotide sequence is given as TGTGCCAGCAGCCAAAATCGCGGAAGACAGACTATTGGGGAGCTGTTTTTT.